Sequencing of this TCR beta chain was carried out in a study of cytomegalovirus exposure and HLA in healthy donors. The PCR employed 60 Vbeta primers together with 13 Jbeta primers. TCRdb's copy holds only in-frame clones and misses some; the assay was immunoSEQ multiplex PCR. The table lists 200,000 or so clones, around four fifths of them singletons, with less than 0.85% in the top ten. This clone has only one observation. The CDR3 consists of 17 residues. Germline CDR1 and CDR2: SGDLS and YYNGEE. After removal of 4 bases from V and 0 bases from J, the junction contained 9 bases not matched to a gene.

This clonotype originated in a woman under 30 in good health and CMV-seronegative. Sequenced: PBMCs. This chain links TRBV9 with TRBJ1-3; TRBD1 agrees at 8 bases. The CDR3: CASSSIGTGLSGNTIYF. Here the CDR3 DNA reads TGTGCCAGCAGCAGTATTGGGACAGGCCTCTCTGGAAACACCATATATTTT.